This paragraph covers one T cell receptor (beta chain) sequence. In assigning cohorts, the study relied on participant-reported clinical history. The data originate from a study of blood T cell repertoires in COVID-19. Study information: Samples representing acute and convalescent COVID-19 were sourced from the United States, Italy and Spain. Sources were T cells, B-cell-depleted T cells, or PBMCs; the material itself was cDNA or gDNA.

As handled by the study authors: It was from reference gene primer amplification that nucleated cell counts were estimated. The data were produced by immunoSEQ multiplex PCR, yet TCRdb's version contains in-frame clones alone and is incomplete. The V and J calls and the clone size are those of that table, but D and trimming were determined from the DNA. The sample has 240,000 or so clones, 86% seen once; the top ten hold roughly 1.9%. Germline CDR1 reads MNHEY; CDR2 reads SMNVEV (reference sequence). The junction had 7 bases not matched to a gene; V was cut back by 10 bases and J by 6 bases. This CDR3 is built from 12 residues.

The chain employs TRBV27 and TRBJ1-2; TRBD1 matches at 8 bases. Sequenced material: PBMCs or T cells enriched from blood (not recorded which). The sequence came from a woman in her 50s who had recovered from COVID-19. CDR3: CATSRTGHGYTF. The DNA of the CDR3 is TGTGCCACTAGTAGGACAGGGCATGGCTACACCTTC.